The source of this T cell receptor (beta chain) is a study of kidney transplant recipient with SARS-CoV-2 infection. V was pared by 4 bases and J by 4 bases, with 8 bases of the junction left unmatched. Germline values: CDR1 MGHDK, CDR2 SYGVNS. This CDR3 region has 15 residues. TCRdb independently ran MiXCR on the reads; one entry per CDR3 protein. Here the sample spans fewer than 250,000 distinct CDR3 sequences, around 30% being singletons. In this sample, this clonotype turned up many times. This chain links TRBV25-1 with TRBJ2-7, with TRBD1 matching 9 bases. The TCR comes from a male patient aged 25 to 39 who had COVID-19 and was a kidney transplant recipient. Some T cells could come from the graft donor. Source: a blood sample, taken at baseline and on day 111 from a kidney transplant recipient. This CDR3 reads CASSAWTGAGYEQYF. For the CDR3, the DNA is TGTGCCAGCAGTGCCTGGACAGGGGCTGGGTACGAGCAGTACTTC.